This T cell receptor beta chain was sequenced in a study of shared clonotypes between healthy human individuals (TCRdb year 2020). For context, the study as a whole: A couple of women and a few men aged 18 to 49 years were included in the cohort. To estimate repertoire size and how much clonotypes are shared between individuals, the study performed deep sequencing of blood TCR repertoires from a handful of healthy adults. For each donor, three plates each were used for CD4 naive and CD4 memory, two plates were used for CD8 naive, and one plate was used for CD8 memory. Per donor, leukapheresis produced somewhere between about 0.94 and 9.5 billion PBMCs. Libraries were prepared and TCR repertoires were sequenced by different laboratories using diverse techniques, in order to increase sequencing depth and limit assay-specific biases.

TCR CDR3 regions were amplified from genomic DNA by multiplex PCR using the deep immunoSEQ assay. Extracted genomic DNA from each cell subset was distributed evenly across all wells of several immunoSEQ 96-well plates, and each plate was treated as a replicate. For sorted subsets, about 200 ng genomic DNA, equal to some 28,000 T cell genomes, was loaded into each replicate PCR. The purified libraries were quantified using a Qubit 3.0 fluorometer, sized with a Bioanalyzer 2100, and then quantified again using the KAPA Library Quantification kit. A separate single-read 150-cycle Illumina NextSeq 550 flow cell was used to sequence each immunoSEQ 96-well plate. As for the authors' bioinformatics: Because the immunoSEQ output held only junctional sequences and lacked quality scores, the filtering could not match the filtering applied to full-length reads. To assign V/J genes and CDR3, sequences were annotated against IMGT germline references using PyIR, a Python wrapper for IgBLAST v1.9. Reads were filtered out if the reads had weak V/J assignments (E-value above 1e-6), no CDR3, stop codons, out-of-frame junctions, or ambiguous translated residues. V3J clonotypes were defined as sequences sharing the same inferred V gene, J gene, and CDR3 amino acid sequence. Percentage overlap between repertoires was computed as shared unique clonotypes divided by the size of the smaller repertoire. RTK rarefaction, the Chao1 estimator, and Recon v2.1 estimates of unobserved clonotypes were used to assess repertoire richness. OLGA was used to compute generation probabilities for all TCRbeta clonotypes that the gDNA method yielded from a handful of donors. TCRdb re-hosts the immuneACCESS table, in-frame sequences only. Its copies lack some clones; in the studies checked, an unresolved V gene accounts for under half of them, and the cause for the rest is not known. V and J calls and clone size come straight from that table; D and trimming were deduced from the DNA. The sample profile shows about 680,000 clones; approximately 90% of them were found once. The ten top clones hold about a quarter of the sample.

CD8 naive samples were CD45RO-negative cells positively selected for CCR7, giving a CD45RA+CCR7+ population that excluded TemRA cells. Healthy HIV-negative adults with no recently reported acute infections or vaccinations were included as donors. Every donor was a Caucasian adult residing in Nashville, Tennessee, USA. Blood was collected by leukapheresis, and PBMCs were isolated by Ficoll-Histopaque density gradient centrifugation and then cryopreserved in liquid nitrogen vapor phase. Purity and quantity of every magnetically sorted T cell population were checked by analytical flow cytometry. Genomic DNA was isolated from each sorted fraction and quantified by UV absorbance on a Nanodrop 2000c. Here is what the overall study found, with its caveats: Based on pairwise subsampling, the degree of clonotype sharing among donors was expected to be affected by sequencing depth. Only blood was sampled, and tissue TCR repertoires likely differ from those in blood. Naive subsets generally had larger estimated clonotype richness than memory subsets did. Across a few donors, 5% to 6% of naive CD4, 3.5% of naive CD8, about 2% of memory CD4, and over 0.35% of memory CD8 clonotypes were shared. Compared with non-shared clonotypes, the clonotypes found in all four sorted-subset donors had higher generation probabilities. Even with the large sequencing depth, rarefaction of the sorted-subset datasets indicated that sequencing was incomplete. The genetic and exposure-history diversity represented was limited by the small number of donors.

Comments on this clone: Its cognate antigen has yet to be identified. No per-base quality is available; no much larger clone lies one base away.

The germline V gene encodes CDR1 MDHEN and CDR2 SYDVKM. The CDR3 contains 13 residues, cysteine and phenylalanine counted. Just the 39-base CDR3 DNA is kept, in frame starting at base 1. Relative to germline, V is 3 bases shorter and J is 0 bases shorter, with 3 bases between their ends. The source material was naive CD8+ T cells sorted from blood. This specimen's cell subset or site label, per the study, means: CD45RA+CCR7+. This clonotype was obtained from a man aged 25 to 40 in good health. Recombination joined TRBV28 with TRBJ2-1; no D gene is confidently identified. CDR3 protein: CASSFRSYNEQFF. The sequenced DNA: TGTGCCAGCAGTTTCCGCTCCTACAATGAGCAGTTCTTC.